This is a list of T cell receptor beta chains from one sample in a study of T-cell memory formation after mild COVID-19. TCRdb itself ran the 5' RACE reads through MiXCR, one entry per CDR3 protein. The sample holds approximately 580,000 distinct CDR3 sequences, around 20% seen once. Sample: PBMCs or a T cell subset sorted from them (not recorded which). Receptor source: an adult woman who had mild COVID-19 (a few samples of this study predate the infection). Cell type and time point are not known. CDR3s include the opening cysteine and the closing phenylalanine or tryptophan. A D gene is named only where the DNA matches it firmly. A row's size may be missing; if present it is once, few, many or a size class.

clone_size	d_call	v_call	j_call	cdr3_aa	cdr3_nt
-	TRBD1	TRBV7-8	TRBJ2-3	CASSLVVGTGVYTQYF	TGTGCCAGCAGCTTAGTGGTCGGGACAGGGGTCTATACGCAGTATTTT
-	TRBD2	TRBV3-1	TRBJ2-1	CASSQELAAEQFF	TGTGCCAGCAGCCAAGAACTAGCGGCTGAGCAGTTCTTC
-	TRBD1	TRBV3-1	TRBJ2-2	CASSQAPGQGGTGELFF	TGTGCCAGCAGCCAAGCTCCGGGACAGGGAGGCACCGGGGAGCTGTTTTTT
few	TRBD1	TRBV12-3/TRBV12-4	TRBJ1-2	CASSFGDRDLYGYTF	TGTGCCAGCAGTTTCGGGGACAGGGATCTCTATGGCTACACCTTC
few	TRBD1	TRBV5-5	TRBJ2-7	CASSLGQGREEQYF	TGTGCCAGCAGCTTGGGACAGGGGCGGGAAGAGCAGTACTTC
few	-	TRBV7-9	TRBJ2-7	CASSHRQHYEQYF	TGTGCCAGCAGCCACCGACAGCACTACGAGCAGTACTTC
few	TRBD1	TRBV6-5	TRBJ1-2	CASSGTGVGYTF	TGTGCCAGCAGTGGGACAGGGGTTGGCTACACCTTC
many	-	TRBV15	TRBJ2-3	CATSLGLTGADTQYF	TGTGCCACCAGCTTGGGACTGACGGGCGCAGATACGCAGTATTTT
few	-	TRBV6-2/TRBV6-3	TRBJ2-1	CASSKLAAQPYNEQFF	TGTGCCAGCAGTAAATTAGCGGCCCAACCCTACAATGAGCAGTTCTTC
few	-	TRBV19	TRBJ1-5	CASRRDYQPQHF	TGTGCCAGTAGGAGGGACTATCAGCCCCAGCATTTT
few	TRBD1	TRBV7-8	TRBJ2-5	CASSSTGTGGETQYF	TGTGCCAGCAGCTCGACCGGGACAGGGGGAGAGACCCAGTACTTC
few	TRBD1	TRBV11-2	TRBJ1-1	CASSSRTGGLAEAFF	TGTGCCAGCAGCTCAAGAACAGGGGGCCTCGCTGAAGCTTTCTTT
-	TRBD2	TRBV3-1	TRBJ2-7	CASSQGLAGYEQYF	TGTGCCAGCAGCCAAGGCCTAGCGGGTTACGAGCAGTACTTC
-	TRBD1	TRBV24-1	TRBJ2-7	CATSDPTGGWKQYF	TGTGCCACCAGTGACCCAACAGGGGGCTGGAAGCAGTACTTC
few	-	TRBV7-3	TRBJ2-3	CASSPGPGEDTQYF	TGTGCCAGCAGCCCGGGGCCCGGGGAGGATACGCAGTATTTT
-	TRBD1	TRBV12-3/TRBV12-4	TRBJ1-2	CASTLHGQGNYGYTF	TGTGCCAGCACCCTACACGGACAGGGGAACTATGGCTACACCTTC
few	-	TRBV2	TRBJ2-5	CASSVRGETQYF	TGTGCCAGCAGTGTGCGAGGGGAGACCCAGTACTTC
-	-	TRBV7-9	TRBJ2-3	CASSLYRGEGTDTQYF	TGTGCCAGCAGCCTCTATCGCGGGGAGGGCACAGATACGCAGTATTTT
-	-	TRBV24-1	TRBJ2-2	CATSDSRGVTGELFF	TGTGCCACCAGTGATTCCAGGGGGGTCACCGGGGAGCTGTTTTTT
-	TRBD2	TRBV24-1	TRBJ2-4	CATSEPPGLAGDAKNIQYF	TGTGCCACCAGTGAACCCCCGGGACTAGCGGGGGATGCCAAAAACATTCAGTACTTC
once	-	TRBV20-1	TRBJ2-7	CSARSEPGTYYEQYF	TGCAGTGCTAGATCCGAACCCGGGACATACTACGAGCAGTACTTC
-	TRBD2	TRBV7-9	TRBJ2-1	CASSFLAGEVGLRNEQFF	TGTGCCAGCAGCTTTCTAGCGGGAGAGGTGGGGCTCCGCAATGAGCAGTTCTTC
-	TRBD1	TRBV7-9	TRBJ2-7	CASSFTGTGRYEQYF	TGTGCCAGCAGCTTCACCGGGACAGGGCGCTACGAGCAGTACTTC
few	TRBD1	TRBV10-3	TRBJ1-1	CAISVSDRAAEAFF	TGTGCCATCAGTGTGTCGGACAGGGCCGCTGAAGCTTTCTTT
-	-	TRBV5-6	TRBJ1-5	CASSYRQRTLPDQPQHF	TGTGCCAGCAGCTACCGACAGCGTACTCTCCCGGATCAGCCCCAGCATTTT
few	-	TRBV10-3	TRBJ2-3	CAISRSTDTQYF	TGTGCCATCAGTCGGAGCACAGATACGCAGTATTTT
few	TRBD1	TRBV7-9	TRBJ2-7	CASSPTGVHEQYF	TGTGCCAGCAGCCCTACAGGGGTCCACGAGCAGTACTTC
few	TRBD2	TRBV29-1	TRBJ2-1	CSARAGGHDEQFF	TGCAGCGCCCGAGCGGGAGGGCACGATGAGCAGTTCTTC
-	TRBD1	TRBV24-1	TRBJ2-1	CATSDSPGQGPYNEQFF	TGTGCCACCAGTGATTCACCGGGACAGGGACCCTACAATGAGCAGTTCTTC
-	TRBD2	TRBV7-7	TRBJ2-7	CASSPSTSGSSYEQYF	TGTGCTAGCAGCCCCTCGACTAGCGGGAGCTCCTACGAGCAGTACTTC
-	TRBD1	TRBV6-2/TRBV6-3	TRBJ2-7	CASTLHGQGLYEQYF	TGTGCCAGCACCCTCCATGGACAGGGCCTCTACGAGCAGTACTTC
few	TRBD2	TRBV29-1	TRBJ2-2	CSVSGTRETGELFF	TGCAGCGTTTCCGGGACTAGAGAGACCGGGGAGCTGTTTTTT
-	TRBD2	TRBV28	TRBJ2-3	CASSSYEGLAGTDTQYF	TGTGCCAGCAGTTCCTACGAGGGACTAGCGGGCACAGATACGCAGTATTTT
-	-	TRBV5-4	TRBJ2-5	CASSLWRETQYF	TGTGCCAGCAGCTTGTGGAGGGAGACCCAGTACTTC
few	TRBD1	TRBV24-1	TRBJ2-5	CATRAGQGAFGETQYF	TGTGCCACCAGAGCGGGACAGGGGGCTTTCGGAGAGACCCAGTACTTC
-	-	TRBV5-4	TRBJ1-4	CASSFGGPNEKLFF	TGTGCCAGCAGCTTCGGGGGGCCTAATGAAAAACTGTTTTTT